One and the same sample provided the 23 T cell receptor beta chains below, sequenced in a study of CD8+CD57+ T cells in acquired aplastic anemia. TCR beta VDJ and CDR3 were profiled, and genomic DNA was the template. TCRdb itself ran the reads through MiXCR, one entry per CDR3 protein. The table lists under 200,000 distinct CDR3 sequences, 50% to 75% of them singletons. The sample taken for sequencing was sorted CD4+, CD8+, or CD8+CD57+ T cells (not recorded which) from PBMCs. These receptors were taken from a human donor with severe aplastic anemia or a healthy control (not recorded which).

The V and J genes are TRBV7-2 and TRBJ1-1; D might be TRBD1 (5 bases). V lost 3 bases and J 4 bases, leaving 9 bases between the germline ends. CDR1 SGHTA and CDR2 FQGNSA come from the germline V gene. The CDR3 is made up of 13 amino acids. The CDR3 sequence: CASSLGLVTEAFF. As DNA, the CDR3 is TGTGCCAGCAGCTTGGGACTGGTCACTGAAGCTTTCTTT. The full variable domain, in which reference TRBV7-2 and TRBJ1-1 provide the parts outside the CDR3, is GAGVSQSPSNKVTEKGKDVELRCDPISGHTALYWYRQSLGQGLEFLIYFQGNSAPDKSGLPSDRFSAERTGGSVSTLTIQRTQQEDSAVYLCASSLGLVTEAFFGQGTRLTVV.

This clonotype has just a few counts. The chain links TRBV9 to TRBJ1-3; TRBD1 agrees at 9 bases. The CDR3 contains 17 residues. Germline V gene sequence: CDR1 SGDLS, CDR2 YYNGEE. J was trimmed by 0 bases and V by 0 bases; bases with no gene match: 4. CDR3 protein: CASSVGTGGYSGNTIYF. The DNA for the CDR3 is TGTGCCAGCAGCGTAGGAACAGGGGGCTACTCTGGAAACACCATATATTTT.

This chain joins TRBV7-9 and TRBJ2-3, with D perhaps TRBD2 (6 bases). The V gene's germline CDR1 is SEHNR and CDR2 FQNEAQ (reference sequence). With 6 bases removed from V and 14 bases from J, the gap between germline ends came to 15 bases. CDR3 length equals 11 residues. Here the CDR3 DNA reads TGTGCCAGCAGATCACGGACGGAGGGGTATTTT. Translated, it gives CASRSRTEGYF.

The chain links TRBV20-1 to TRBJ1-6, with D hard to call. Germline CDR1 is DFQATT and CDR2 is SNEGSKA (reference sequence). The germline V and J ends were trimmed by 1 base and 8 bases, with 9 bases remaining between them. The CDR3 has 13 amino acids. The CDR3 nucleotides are TGCAGTGCTAGAGTAGGAGGAGATTCACCCCTCCACTTT. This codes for CSARVGGDSPLHF.

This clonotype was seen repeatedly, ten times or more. The CDR3 coding sequence is TGTGCCAGCAGTTGGGGACAGGGGGGTACTGAAGCTTTCTTT. The encoded protein is CASSWGQGGTEAFF. The chain recombines TRBV12-3 or TRBV12-4 with TRBJ1-1; 11 nucleotides agree with TRBD1. This CDR3 is built from 14 residues. Losses at the gene ends were 4 bases for V and 5 bases for J; bases not matched to a gene: 3.

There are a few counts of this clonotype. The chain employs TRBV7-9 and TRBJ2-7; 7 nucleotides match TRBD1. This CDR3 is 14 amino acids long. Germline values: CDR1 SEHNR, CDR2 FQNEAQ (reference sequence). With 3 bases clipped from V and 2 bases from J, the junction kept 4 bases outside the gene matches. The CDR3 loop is CASSFRDRAYEQYF. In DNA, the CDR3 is TGTGCCAGCAGCTTCCGGGACAGAGCCTACGAGCAGTACTTC.

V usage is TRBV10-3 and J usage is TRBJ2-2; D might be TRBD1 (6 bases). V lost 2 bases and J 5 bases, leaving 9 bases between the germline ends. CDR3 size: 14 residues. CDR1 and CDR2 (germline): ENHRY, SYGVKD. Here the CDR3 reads CAISEGTWTGELFF. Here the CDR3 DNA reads TGTGCCATCAGTGAGGGGACATGGACCGGGGAGCTGTTTTTT.

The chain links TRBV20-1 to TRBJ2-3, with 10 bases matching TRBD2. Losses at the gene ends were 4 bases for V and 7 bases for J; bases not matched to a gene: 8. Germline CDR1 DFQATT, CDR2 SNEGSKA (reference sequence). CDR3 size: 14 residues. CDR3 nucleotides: TGCAGTGCTAAATCCAGCGGGAGGGCAAATACGCAGTATTTT. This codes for CSAKSSGRANTQYF.

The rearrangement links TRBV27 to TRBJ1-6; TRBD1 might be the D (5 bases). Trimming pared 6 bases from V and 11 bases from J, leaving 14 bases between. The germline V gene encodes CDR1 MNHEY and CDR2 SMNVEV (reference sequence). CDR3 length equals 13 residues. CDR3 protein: CASREGKGPPLHF. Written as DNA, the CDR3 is TGTGCCAGCAGGGAGGGTAAGGGGCCACCCCTCCACTTT.

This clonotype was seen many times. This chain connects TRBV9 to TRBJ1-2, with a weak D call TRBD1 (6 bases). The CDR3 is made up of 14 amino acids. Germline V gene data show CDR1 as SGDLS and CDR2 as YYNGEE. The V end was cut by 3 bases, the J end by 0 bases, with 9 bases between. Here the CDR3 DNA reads TGTGCCAGCAGCGGGGACATAACTAACTATGGCTACACCTTC. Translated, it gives CASSGDITNYGYTF.

The CDR3 spells CASSSGPSYQETQHF. The CDR3 nucleotides read TGTGCCAGCAGCTCGGGACCGTCGTACCAAGAGACCCAGCATTTT. The genes are TRBV9 and TRBJ1-5; TRBD1 is a possible D gene (5 bases). There are 15 residues in the CDR3. Trimming shortened V by 4 bases and J by 11 bases, and 22 bases separated the two germline ends. Germline CDR1 SGDLS, CDR2 YYNGEE.

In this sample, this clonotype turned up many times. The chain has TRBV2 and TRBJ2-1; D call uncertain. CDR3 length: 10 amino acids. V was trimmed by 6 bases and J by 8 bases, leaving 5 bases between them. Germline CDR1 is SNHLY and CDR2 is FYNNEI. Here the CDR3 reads CASRWYEQFF. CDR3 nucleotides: TGTGCCAGCAGATGGTATGAGCAGTTCTTC.

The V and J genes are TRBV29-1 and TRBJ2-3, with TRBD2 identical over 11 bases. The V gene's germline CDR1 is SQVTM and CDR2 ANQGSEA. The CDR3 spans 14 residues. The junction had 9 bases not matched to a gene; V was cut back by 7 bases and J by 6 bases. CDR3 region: CSAGGTSGFDTQYF. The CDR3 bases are TGCAGCGCCGGGGGGACTAGCGGTTTCGATACGCAGTATTTT.

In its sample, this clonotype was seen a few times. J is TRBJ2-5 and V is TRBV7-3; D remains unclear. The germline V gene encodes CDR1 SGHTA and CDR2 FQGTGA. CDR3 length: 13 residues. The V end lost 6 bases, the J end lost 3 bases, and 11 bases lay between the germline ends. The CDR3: CASSSTVEETQYF. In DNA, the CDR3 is TGTGCCAGCAGTTCTACAGTCGAAGAGACCCAGTACTTC.

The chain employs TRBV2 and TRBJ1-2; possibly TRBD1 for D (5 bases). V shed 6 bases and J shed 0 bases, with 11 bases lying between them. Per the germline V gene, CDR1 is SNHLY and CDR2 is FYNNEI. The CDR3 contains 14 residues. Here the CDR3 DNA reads TGTGCCAGCAGGGAGGGACCGTCTAACTATGGCTACACCTTC. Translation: CASREGPSNYGYTF.

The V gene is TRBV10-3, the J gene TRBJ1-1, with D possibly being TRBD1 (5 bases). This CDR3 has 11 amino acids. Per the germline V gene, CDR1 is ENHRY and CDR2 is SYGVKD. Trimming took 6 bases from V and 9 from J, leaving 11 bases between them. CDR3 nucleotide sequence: TGTGCCATCAGAGAAGAGGGGAAAGCTTTCTTT. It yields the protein CAIREEGKAFF.

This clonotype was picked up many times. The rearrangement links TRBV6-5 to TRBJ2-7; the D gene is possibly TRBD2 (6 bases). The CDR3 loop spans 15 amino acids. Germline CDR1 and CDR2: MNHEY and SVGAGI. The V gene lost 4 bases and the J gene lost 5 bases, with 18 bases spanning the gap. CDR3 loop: CASSSPGHSGDEQYF. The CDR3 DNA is TGTGCCAGCAGTTCCCCTGGCCATAGCGGAGACGAGCAGTACTTC.

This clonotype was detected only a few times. CDR3 nucleotide sequence: TGTGCCATCAGTGATAGGAACGGATATGGCTACACCTTC. Amino acids: CAISDRNGYGYTF. This chain connects TRBV10-3 to TRBJ1-2; D ambiguous. Germline loops: CDR1 ENHRY, CDR2 SYGVKD. CDR3 length: 13 amino acids. Trimming removed 3 bases at V and 5 bases at J, with 10 bases between.

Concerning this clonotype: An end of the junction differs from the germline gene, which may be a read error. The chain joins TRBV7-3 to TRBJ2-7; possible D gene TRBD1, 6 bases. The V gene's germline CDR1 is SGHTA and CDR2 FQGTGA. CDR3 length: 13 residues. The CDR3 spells CASSLEQGNEQCF. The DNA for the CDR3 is TGTGCCAGCAGCTTAGAACAGGGTAACGAGCAGTGCTTC.

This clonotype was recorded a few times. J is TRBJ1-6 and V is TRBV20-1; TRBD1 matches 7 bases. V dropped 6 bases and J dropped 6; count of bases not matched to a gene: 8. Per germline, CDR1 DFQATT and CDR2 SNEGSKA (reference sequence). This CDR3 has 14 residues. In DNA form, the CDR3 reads TGCAGTGCACCGCACAGGGGAGGTAATTCACCCCTCCACTTT. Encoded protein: CSAPHRGGNSPLHF.

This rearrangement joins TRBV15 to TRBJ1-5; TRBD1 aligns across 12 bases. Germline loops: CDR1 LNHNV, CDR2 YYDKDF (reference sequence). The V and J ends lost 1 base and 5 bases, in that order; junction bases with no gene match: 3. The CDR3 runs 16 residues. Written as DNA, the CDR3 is TGTGCCACCAGCAGAGGGGACAGGGGGCCGGATCAGCCCCAGCATTTT. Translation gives CATSRGDRGPDQPQHF.

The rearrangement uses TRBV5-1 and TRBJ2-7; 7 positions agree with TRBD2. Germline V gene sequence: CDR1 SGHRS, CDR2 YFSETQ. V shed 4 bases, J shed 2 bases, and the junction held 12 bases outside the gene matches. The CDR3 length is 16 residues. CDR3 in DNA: TGCGCCAGCAGCCAAAAAAGCGGGGAGTTCCCCTACGAGCAGTACTTC. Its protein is CASSQKSGEFPYEQYF.

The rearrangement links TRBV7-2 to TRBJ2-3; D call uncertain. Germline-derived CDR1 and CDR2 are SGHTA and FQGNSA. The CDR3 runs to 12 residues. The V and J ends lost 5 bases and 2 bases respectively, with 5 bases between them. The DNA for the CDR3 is TGTGCCAGCAGCCTCTACACAGATACGCAGTATTTT. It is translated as CASSLYTDTQYF.